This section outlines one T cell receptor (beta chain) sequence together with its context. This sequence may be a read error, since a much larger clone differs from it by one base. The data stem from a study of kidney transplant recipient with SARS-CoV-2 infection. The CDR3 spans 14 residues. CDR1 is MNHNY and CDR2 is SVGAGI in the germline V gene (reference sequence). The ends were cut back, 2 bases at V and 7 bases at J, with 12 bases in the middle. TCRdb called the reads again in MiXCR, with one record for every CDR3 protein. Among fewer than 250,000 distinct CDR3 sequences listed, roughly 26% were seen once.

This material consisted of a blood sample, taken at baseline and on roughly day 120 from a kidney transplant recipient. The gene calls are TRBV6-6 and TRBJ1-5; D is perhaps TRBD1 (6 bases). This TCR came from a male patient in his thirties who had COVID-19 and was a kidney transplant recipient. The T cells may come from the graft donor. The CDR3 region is CASSYGQSSQPQHF. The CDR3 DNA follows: TGTGCCAGCAGTTACGGACAGAGCAGCCAGCCCCAGCATTTT.